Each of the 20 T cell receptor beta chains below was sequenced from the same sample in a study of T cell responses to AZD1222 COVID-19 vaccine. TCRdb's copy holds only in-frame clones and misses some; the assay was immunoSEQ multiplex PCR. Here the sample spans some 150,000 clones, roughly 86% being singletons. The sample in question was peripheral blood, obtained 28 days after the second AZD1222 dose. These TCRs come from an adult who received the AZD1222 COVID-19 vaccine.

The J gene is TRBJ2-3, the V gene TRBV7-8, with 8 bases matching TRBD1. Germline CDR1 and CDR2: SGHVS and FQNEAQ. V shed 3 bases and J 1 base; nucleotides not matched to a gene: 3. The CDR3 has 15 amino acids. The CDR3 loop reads CASSFSRGRTDTQYF. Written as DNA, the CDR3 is TGTGCCAGCAGCTTTTCCAGGGGGCGCACAGATACGCAGTATTTT.

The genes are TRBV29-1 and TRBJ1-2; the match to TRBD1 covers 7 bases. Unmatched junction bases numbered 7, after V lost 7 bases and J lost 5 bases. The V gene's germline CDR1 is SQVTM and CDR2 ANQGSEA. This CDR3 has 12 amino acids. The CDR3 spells CSAGQVEYGYTF. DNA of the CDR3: TGCAGCGCTGGACAGGTGGAATATGGCTACACCTTC.

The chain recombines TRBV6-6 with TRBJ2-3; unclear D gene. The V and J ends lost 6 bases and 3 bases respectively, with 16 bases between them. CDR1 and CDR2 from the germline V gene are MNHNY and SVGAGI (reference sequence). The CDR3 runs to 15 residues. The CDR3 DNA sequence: TGTGCCAGCAGAAAGGCCGTGCTAACTACAGATACGCAGTATTTT. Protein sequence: CASRKAVLTTDTQYF.

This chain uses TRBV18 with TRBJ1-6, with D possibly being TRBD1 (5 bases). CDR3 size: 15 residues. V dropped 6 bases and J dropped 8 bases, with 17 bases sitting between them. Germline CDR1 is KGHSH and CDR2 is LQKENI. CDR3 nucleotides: TGTGCCAGCTCCCCAGGGAGGCTAGTCGATTCACCCCTCCACTTT. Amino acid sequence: CASSPGRLVDSPLHF.

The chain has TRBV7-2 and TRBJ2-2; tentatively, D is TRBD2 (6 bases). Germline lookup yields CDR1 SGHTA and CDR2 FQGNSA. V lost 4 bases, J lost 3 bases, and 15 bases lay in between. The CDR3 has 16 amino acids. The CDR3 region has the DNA TGTGCCAGCAGCTCCAGGAGGGACGCTTACACCGGGGAGCTGTTTTTT. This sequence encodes CASSSRRDAYTGELFF.

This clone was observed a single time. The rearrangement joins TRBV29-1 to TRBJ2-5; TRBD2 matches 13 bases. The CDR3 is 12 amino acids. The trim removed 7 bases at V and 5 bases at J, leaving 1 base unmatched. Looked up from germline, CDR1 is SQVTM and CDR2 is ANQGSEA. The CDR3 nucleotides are TGCAGCGCGGGACTAGCGGGGGAGACCCAGTACTTC. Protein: CSAGLAGETQYF. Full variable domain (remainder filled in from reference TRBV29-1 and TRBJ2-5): SAVISQKPSRDICQRGTSLTIQCQVDSQVTMMFWYRQQPGQSLTLIATANQGSEATYESGFVIDKFPISRPNLTFSTLTVSNMSPEDSSIYLCSAGLAGETQYFGPGTRLLVL.

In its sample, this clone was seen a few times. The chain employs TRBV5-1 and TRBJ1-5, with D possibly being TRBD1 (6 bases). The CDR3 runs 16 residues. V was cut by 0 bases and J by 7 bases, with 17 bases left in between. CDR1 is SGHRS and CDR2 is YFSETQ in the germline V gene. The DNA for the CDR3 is TGCGCCAGCAGCTTGGAAGGGGGGGGTGCTTGGCAGCCCCAGCATTTT. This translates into CASSLEGGGAWQPQHF.

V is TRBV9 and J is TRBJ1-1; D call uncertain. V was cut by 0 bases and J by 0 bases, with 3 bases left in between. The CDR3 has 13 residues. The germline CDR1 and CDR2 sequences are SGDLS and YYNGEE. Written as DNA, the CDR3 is TGTGCCAGCAGCGTAGAGCTGAACACTGAAGCTTTCTTT. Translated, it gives CASSVELNTEAFF. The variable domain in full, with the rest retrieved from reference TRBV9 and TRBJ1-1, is DSGVTQTPKHLITATGQRVTLRCSPRSGDLSVYWYQQSLDQGLQFLIQYYNGEERAKGNILERFSAQQFPDLHSELNLSSLELGDSALYFCASSVELNTEAFFGQGTRLTVV.

CDR3 in DNA: TGTGCCATCAGTGAGTCGTCGGAGGGGAGGGGGGCCCAGTACTTC. It encodes CAISESSEGRGAQYF. This sequence joins TRBV10-3 and TRBJ2-5; TRBD2 might be the D (7 bases). CDR1 and CDR2 (germline): ENHRY, SYGVKD. The CDR3 covers 15 residues. Trimming removed 0 bases at V and 9 bases at J, with 17 bases between.

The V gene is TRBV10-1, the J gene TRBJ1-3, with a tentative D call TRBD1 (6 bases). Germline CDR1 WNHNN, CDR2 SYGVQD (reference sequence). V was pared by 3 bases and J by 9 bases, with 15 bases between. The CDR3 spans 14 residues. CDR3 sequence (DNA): TGCGCCAGCAGTGATAACAGGGCTGAGAGCACCATATATTTT. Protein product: CASSDNRAESTIYF.

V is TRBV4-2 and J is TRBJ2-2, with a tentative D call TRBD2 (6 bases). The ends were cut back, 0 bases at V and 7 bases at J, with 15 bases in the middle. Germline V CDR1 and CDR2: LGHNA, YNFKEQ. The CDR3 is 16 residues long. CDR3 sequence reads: CASSQDSPGRGGELFF. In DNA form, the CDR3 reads TGTGCCAGCAGCCAAGATAGTCCGGGGCGGGGCGGGGAGCTGTTTTTT.

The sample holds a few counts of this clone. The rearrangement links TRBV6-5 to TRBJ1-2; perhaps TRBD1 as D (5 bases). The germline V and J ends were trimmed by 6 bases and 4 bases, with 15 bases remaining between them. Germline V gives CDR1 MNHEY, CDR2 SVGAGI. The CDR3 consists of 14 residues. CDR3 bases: TGTGCCAGCAGGATCTGGGGCGAGCCCTATGGCTACACCTTC. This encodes CASRIWGEPYGYTF.

The CDR3 DNA sequence: TGTGCCTGGAAAGGGGTCTGGGGGAGGACTAATGAAAAACTGTTTTTT. This codes for CAWKGVWGRTNEKLFF. The chain has TRBV30 and TRBJ1-4, with D maybe TRBD1 (5 bases). The V and J ends lost 4 bases and 2 bases respectively, with 17 bases between them. Germline V gene data show CDR1 as GTSNPN and CDR2 as SVGIG (reference sequence). The CDR3 is 16 amino acids.

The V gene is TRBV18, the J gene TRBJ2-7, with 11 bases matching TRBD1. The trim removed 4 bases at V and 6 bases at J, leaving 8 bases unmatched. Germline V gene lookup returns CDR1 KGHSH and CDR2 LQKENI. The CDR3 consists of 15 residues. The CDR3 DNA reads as TGTGCCAGCTCACTCCTAGGACAGGGGGCAGGCGAGCAGTACTTC. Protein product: CASSLLGQGAGEQYF.

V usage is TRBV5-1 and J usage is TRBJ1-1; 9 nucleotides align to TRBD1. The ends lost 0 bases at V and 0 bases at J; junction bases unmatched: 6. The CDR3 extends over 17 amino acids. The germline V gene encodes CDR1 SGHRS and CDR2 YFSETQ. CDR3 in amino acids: CASSLGQGVSVNTEAFF. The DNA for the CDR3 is TGCGCCAGCAGCTTGGGACAGGGGGTATCGGTGAACACTGAAGCTTTCTTT.

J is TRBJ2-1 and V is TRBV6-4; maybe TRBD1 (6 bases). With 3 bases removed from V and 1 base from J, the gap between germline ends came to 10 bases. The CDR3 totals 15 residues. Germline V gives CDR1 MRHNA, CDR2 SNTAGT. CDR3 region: CASSEGAVSYNEQFF. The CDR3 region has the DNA TGTGCCAGCAGTGAGGGGGCGGTATCCTACAATGAGCAGTTCTTC.

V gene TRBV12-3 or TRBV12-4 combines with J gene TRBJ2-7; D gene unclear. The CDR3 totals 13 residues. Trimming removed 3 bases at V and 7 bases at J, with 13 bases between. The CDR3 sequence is CASSFRRVGEQYF. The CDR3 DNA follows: TGTGCCAGCAGTTTTCGTAGGGTAGGTGAGCAGTACTTC.

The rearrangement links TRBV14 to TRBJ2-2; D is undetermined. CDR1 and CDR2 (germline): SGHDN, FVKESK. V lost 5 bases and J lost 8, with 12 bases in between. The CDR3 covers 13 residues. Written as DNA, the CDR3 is TGTGCCAGCAGCTGGGCCAGCTCAGGGGAGCTGTTTTTT. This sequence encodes CASSWASSGELFF.

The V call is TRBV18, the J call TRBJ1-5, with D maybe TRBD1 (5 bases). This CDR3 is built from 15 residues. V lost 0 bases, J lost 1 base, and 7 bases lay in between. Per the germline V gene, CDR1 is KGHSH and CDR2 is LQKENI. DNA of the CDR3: TGTGCCAGCTCACCACCCGCAGGGAGCAATCAGCCCCAGCATTTT. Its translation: CASSPPAGSNQPQHF. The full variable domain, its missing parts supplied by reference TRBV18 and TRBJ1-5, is NAGVMQNPRHLVRRRGQEARLRCSPMKGHSHVYWYRQLPEEGLKFMVYLQKENIIDESGMPKERFSAEFPKEGPSILRIQQVVRGDSAAYFCASSPPAGSNQPQHFGDGTRLSIL.

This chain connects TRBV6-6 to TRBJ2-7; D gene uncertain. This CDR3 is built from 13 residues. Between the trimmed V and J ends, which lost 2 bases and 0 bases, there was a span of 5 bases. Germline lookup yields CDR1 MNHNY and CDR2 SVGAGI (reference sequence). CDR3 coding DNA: TGTGCCAGCAGTTACGGTGGCTCCTACGAGCAGTACTTC. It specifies CASSYGGSYEQYF.